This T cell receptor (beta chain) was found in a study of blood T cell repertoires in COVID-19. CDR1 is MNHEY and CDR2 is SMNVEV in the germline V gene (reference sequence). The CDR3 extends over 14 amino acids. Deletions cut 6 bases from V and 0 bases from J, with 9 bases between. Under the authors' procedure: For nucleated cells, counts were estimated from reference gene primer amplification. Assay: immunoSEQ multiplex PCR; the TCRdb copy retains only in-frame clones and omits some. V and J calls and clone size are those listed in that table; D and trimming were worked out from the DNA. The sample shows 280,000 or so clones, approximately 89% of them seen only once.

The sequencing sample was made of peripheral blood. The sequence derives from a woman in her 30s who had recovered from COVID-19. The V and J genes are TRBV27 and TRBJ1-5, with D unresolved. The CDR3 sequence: CASSPDDSNQPQHF. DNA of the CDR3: TGTGCCAGCAGCCCAGATGATAGCAATCAGCCCCAGCATTTT.